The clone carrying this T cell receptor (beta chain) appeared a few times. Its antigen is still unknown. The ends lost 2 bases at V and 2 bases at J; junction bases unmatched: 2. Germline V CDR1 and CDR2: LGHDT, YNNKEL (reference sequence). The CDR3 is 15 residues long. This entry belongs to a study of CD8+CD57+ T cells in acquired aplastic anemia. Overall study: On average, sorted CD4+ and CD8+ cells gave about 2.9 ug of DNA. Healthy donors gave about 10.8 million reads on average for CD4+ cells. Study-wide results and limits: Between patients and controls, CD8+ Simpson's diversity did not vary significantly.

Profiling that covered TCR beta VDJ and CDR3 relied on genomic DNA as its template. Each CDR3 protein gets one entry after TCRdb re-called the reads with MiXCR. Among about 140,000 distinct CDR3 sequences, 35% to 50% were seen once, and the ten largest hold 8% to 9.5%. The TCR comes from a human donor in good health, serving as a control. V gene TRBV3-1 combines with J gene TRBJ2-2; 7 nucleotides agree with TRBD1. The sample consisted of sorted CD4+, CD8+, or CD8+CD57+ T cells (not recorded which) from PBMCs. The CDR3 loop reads CASSQRDSNTGELFF. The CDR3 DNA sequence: TGTGCCAGCAGCCAAAGGGACAGCAACACCGGGGAGCTGTTTTTT.